The sequence of this T cell receptor (beta chain) was determined in a study of OX40 agonist ivuxolimab in advanced cancers. At the level of the study: Two patients with cutaneous melanoma and one with hepatocellular carcinoma, three in total, showed partial responses. Regarding the study as a whole: Clonal expansion by week 6 occurred in CD4+ and CD8+ blood T cells (at 0.1 to 3.0 mg/kg).

CDR3 size: 14 residues. In germline, CDR1 is LNHDA, CDR2 SQIVND (reference sequence). V shed 7 bases and J shed 3 bases, with 10 bases lying between them. Comments on this clone: As yet, its antigen is unknown.

Method: immunoSEQ multiplex PCR; TCRdb's copy keeps in-frame clones and lacks some. The profile shows around 77,000 clones, about nine tenths of them singletons. Blood specimens came from baseline, cycle 4 day 1, and cycle 7 day 1. V gene TRBV19 combines with J gene TRBJ2-6, with D perhaps assigned TRBD1 or TRBD2 (5 bases each). The sequencing used CD4+ or CD8+ T cells sorted from blood, collected in a trial of the OX40 agonist ivuxolimab. The TCR originated in an adult with an advanced solid tumor such as melanoma, head and neck, liver or kidney cancer. CDR3 region: CASKPGRGANVLTF. DNA for the CDR3: TGTGCCAGTAAGCCGGGACGTGGGGCCAACGTCCTGACTTTC.